These 24 T cell receptor beta chains came from one sample sequenced in a study of PD-1 blockade in classical Hodgkin lymphoma. The time point here: newly diagnosed, previously untreated cHL patient sample. Sequencing was performed with immunoSEQ multiplex PCR; in TCRdb, only in-frame clones are kept and a portion is missing. The sample lists roughly 34,000 clones, roughly 92% occurring once. The specimen was peripheral blood mononuclear cells (PBMCs). The receptors derive from a human donor with classical Hodgkin lymphoma.

J is TRBJ2-3 and V is TRBV18; D unresolved. CDR1 is KGHSH, CDR2 LQKENI, per germline. Trimming shortened V by 2 bases and J by 0 bases, and 9 bases separated the two germline ends. This CDR3 spans 15 amino acids. DNA for the CDR3: TGTGCCAGCTCACCAACCAAAACGAGCACAGATACGCAGTATTTT. Residues: CASSPTKTSTDTQYF.

The genes are TRBV2 and TRBJ2-3, with D perhaps matching TRBD2 (5 bases). CDR3 length: 13 amino acids. V gave up 3 bases and J gave up 6 bases, with 10 bases separating them. Germline values: CDR1 SNHLY, CDR2 FYNNEI. CDR3: CASSDPLADTQYF. As DNA, the CDR3 is TGTGCCAGCAGTGATCCATTAGCGGATACGCAGTATTTT.

This clone was seen once. The chain combines TRBV30 with TRBJ1-2; no clear D gene. Looked up from germline, CDR1 is GTSNPN and CDR2 is SVGIG (reference sequence). The CDR3 loop spans 11 amino acids. With 8 bases removed from V and 8 bases from J, the gap between germline ends came to 15 bases. Written as DNA, the CDR3 is TGTGCCGGACCAACGTCCGGGGGCTACACCTTC. It yields the protein CAGPTSGGYTF.

The chain couples TRBV10-3 to TRBJ1-1; possible D gene TRBD1, 5 bases. The CDR3 has 16 amino acids. From germline, CDR1 is ENHRY and CDR2 SYGVKD. V gave up 2 bases and J gave up 3 bases, with 16 bases separating them. The CDR3 region has the DNA TGTGCCATCAGTGAGCCCCGCTTTTTAGGGGACACTGAAGCTTTCTTT. This gives the protein CAISEPRFLGDTEAFF.

Only one count was recorded for this clone. The V call is TRBV19, the J call TRBJ2-1, with 9 bases that match TRBD2. J was trimmed by 8 bases and V by 8 bases; bases with no gene match: 10. Germline assignment: CDR1 LNHDA and CDR2 SQIVND (reference sequence). The CDR3 covers 14 residues. CDR3 bases: TGTGCCAGTGGAATAGTAGCGGGGGAGGATGAGCAGTTCTTC. Translated, it gives CASGIVAGEDEQFF. Full variable domain (remainder filled in from reference TRBV19 and TRBJ2-1): DGGITQSPKYLFRKEGQNVTLSCEQNLNHDAMYWYRQDPGQGLRLIYYSQIVNDFQKGDIAEGYSVSREKKESFPLTVTSAQKNPTAFYLCASGIVAGEDEQFFGPGTRLTVL.

V gene TRBV28 combines with J gene TRBJ2-1; 8 nucleotides match TRBD2. Germline CDR1 and CDR2: MDHEN and SYDVKM. The CDR3 has 16 amino acids. J lost 2 bases, V lost 5 bases, and 8 bases had no gene match. CDR3 in DNA: TGTGCCAGCAGTACCCTACTAGCGGACCCCTACAATGAGCAGTTCTTC. Amino acids: CASSTLLADPYNEQFF.

The rearrangement links TRBV4-1 to TRBJ1-1, with 8 bases aligning to TRBD1. With V trimmed by 1 base and J by 7 bases, 8 bases remained unmatched. The germline V gene has CDR1 MGHRA and CDR2 YSYEKL. The CDR3 is made up of 15 amino acids. CDR3 sequence reads: CASSQGGTGLYEAFF. CDR3 bases: TGCGCCAGCAGCCAAGGCGGGACAGGACTATATGAAGCTTTCTTT.

This chain joins TRBV25-1 and TRBJ1-3; no reliable D call. V was shortened by 3 bases and J by 7 bases, with 7 bases between the two germline ends. CDR1 is MGHDK and CDR2 is SYGVNS in the germline V gene. CDR3 length equals 12 residues. The CDR3 region is CASSDTSNTIYF. For the CDR3, the DNA is TGTGCCAGCAGTGACACCTCCAACACCATATATTTT.

This clone was found once. The chain links TRBV4-1 to TRBJ2-7, with D unclear. CDR1 is MGHRA and CDR2 is YSYEKL in the germline V gene. CDR3 size: 13 residues. Deletions cut 0 bases from V and 2 bases from J, with 5 bases between. CDR3 protein: CASSQESPYEQYF. DNA for the CDR3: TGCGCCAGCAGCCAAGAGTCCCCCTACGAGCAGTACTTC.

The chain links TRBV28 to TRBJ1-1; tentatively, D is TRBD1 (6 bases). Germline-derived CDR1 and CDR2 are MDHEN and SYDVKM. The CDR3 runs to 15 residues. The V end lost 7 bases, the J end lost 4 bases, and 19 bases lay between the germline ends. The CDR3 loop reads CASTPVDGGGTEAFF. CDR3 coding DNA: TGTGCCAGCACCCCGGTTGATGGGGGCGGCACTGAAGCTTTCTTT. Full variable domain (remainder filled in from reference TRBV28 and TRBJ1-1): DVKVTQSSRYLVKRTGEKVFLECVQDMDHENMFWYRQDPGLGLRLIYFSYDVKMKEKGDIPEGYSVSREKKERFSLILESASTNQTSMYLCASTPVDGGGTEAFFGQGTRLTVV.

This clone has a single count. The chain combines TRBV11-3 with TRBJ1-1; D not certain. V was clipped by 5 bases and J by 0 bases, with 7 bases between them. CDR1 and CDR2 (germline): SGHNT, YENEEA. This CDR3 comprises 13 residues. In nucleotides, the CDR3 is TGTGCCAGCAGCCGGGAGGTGAACACTGAAGCTTTCTTT. Translation: CASSREVNTEAFF.

The chain combines TRBV19 with TRBJ1-4, with TRBD1 as a possible D gene (6 bases). Trimming pared 8 bases from V and 0 bases from J, leaving 10 bases between. This CDR3 is built from 14 residues. Germline V lookup: CDR1 LNHDA, CDR2 SQIVND (reference sequence). CDR3 protein: CASRQEATNEKLFF. The CDR3 bases are TGTGCCAGTCGACAGGAAGCAACTAATGAAAAACTGTTTTTT.

The chain has TRBV5-1 and TRBJ1-3; D is ambiguous. Trimming cost V 1 base and J 0 bases, with 11 bases left between them. There are 16 residues in the CDR3. Per germline, CDR1 SGHRS and CDR2 YFSETQ. The CDR3 nucleotides are TGCGCCAGCAGCTTGTATACGGGGAGCTCTGGAAACACCATATATTTT. It specifies CASSLYTGSSGNTIYF.

This chain uses TRBV7-8 with TRBJ1-5; perhaps TRBD1 as D (6 bases). Germline CDR1 is SGHVS and CDR2 is FQNEAQ. The CDR3 has 14 residues. Trimming cost V 4 bases and J 9 bases, with 16 bases left between them. The CDR3 DNA is TGTGCCAGCAGCTCGTACAGGGCCTATGGGCCCCAGCATTTT. Amino acid sequence: CASSSYRAYGPQHF.

The rearrangement uses TRBV30 and TRBJ2-7; possible D gene TRBD1, 6 bases. The ends were cut back, 2 bases at V and 2 bases at J, with 10 bases in the middle. CDR1 and CDR2 from the germline V gene are GTSNPN and SVGIG (reference sequence). The CDR3 length is 13 residues. The CDR3 DNA reads as TGTGCCTGGAGTTGGGCAGGGGCCTACGAGCAGTACTTC. Encoded protein: CAWSWAGAYEQYF.

This chain connects TRBV6-5 to TRBJ2-7; no definite D call. The CDR3 consists of 13 residues. CDR1 and CDR2 (germline): MNHEY, SVGAGI. V was trimmed by 2 bases and J by 5 bases, leaving 10 bases between them. The CDR3: CASSYRQRHEQYF. For the CDR3, the DNA is TGTGCCAGCAGTTACCGGCAGAGACACGAGCAGTACTTC.

The chain combines TRBV14 with TRBJ2-1, with TRBD2 matching over 8 bases. Germline V gives CDR1 SGHDN, CDR2 FVKESK. The junction had 10 bases not matched to a gene; V was cut back by 3 bases and J by 3 bases. CDR3 length: 17 residues. CDR3 coding DNA: TGTGCCAGCAGCCAGGCCCCAGCGGGGGTGGGCTACAATGAGCAGTTCTTC. Protein product: CASSQAPAGVGYNEQFF.

The rearrangement joins TRBV29-1 to TRBJ2-5; TRBD2 aligns across 15 bases. The CDR3 extends over 14 amino acids. Unmatched junction bases numbered 4, after V lost 6 bases and J lost 5 bases. CDR1 is SQVTM and CDR2 is ANQGSEA in the germline V gene. The CDR3 loop reads CSVQGLAGGETQYF. CDR3 DNA: TGCAGCGTCCAAGGACTAGCGGGAGGGGAGACCCAGTACTTC.

The gene calls are TRBV21-1 and TRBJ1-2; TRBD1 reflects the table's D call only, with no check against the DNA. TRBV21-1 is annotated as a pseudogene. This CDR3 contains 16 residues. The CDR3 protein is CASSPRGQVLPYGYTF. CDR3 DNA: TGTGCCAGCAGCCCTCGGGGACAGGTTTTACCCTATGGCTACACCTTC.

The gene calls are TRBV18 and TRBJ2-3; 7 bases map to TRBD2. V was pared by 2 bases and J by 2 bases, with 7 bases of the junction left unmatched. Germline CDR1 KGHSH, CDR2 LQKENI. CDR3 length: 16 amino acids. CDR3 coding DNA: TGTGCCAGCTCACCAGAGGGGACTATTCCCACAGATACGCAGTATTTT. It encodes CASSPEGTIPTDTQYF.

The CDR3 protein is CASSGANYGYTF. The CDR3 nucleotides read TGTGCCAGCAGTGGGGCTAACTATGGCTACACCTTC. The rearrangement links TRBV2 to TRBJ1-2, with unresolved D. The CDR3 length is 12 residues. The germline V gene has CDR1 SNHLY and CDR2 FYNNEI. Trimming left V 4 bases short and J 0 bases short, with 3 bases between.

This chain links TRBV6-1 with TRBJ1-4, with D perhaps TRBD1 (6 bases). There are 14 residues in the CDR3. Trimming took off 3 bases at V and 5 bases at J, with 10 bases between the two ends. The V gene's germline CDR1 is MNHNS and CDR2 SASEGT. The CDR3 reads CASSDWGPNEKLFF. CDR3 nucleotide sequence: TGTGCCAGCAGTGACTGGGGGCCCAATGAAAAACTGTTTTTT.

The rearrangement joins TRBV27 to TRBJ1-5; D is possibly TRBD1 (5 bases). The CDR3 runs 13 residues. V gave up 4 bases and J gave up 3 bases, with 7 bases separating them. From germline, CDR1 is MNHEY and CDR2 SMNVEV (reference sequence). The CDR3 region is CASSSRANQPQHF. DNA for the CDR3: TGTGCCAGCAGTTCCAGGGCCAATCAGCCCCAGCATTTT.

Regarding this clone: The same CDR3 also results from other DNA sequences found in this sample. The chain combines TRBV5-6 with TRBJ2-7; D is ambiguous. The V gene's germline CDR1 is SGHDT and CDR2 YYEEEE. The V and J ends lost 0 bases and 2 bases respectively, with 3 bases between them. The length of the CDR3 is 12 residues. CDR3 amino acids: CASSLATYEQYF. DNA for the CDR3: TGTGCCAGCAGCTTGGCCACCTACGAGCAGTACTTC.